This entry features one TCR beta chain sequence. Via MiXCR, TCRdb re-called the 5' RACE reads, giving one row per CDR3 protein. The table shows over 10,000 distinct CDR3 sequences, with roughly 15% occurring only once. This specimen comes from a study of T-cell memory formation after mild COVID-19. CDR1 SGHTA and CDR2 FQGNSA come from the germline V gene. This CDR3 has 15 residues. Trimming took off 2 bases at V and 0 bases at J, with 10 bases between the two ends. The chain links TRBV7-2 to TRBJ1-1, with D possibly being TRBD1 (6 bases). The TCR originated in a man aged 18 to 30 who had mild COVID-19 (a few samples of this study predate the infection). Cell type and time point are not known. The sequenced sample was PBMCs or a T cell subset sorted from them (not recorded which). CDR3 sequence reads: CASSLSRGMNTEAFF. The CDR3 DNA reads as TGTGCCAGCAGCTTATCCAGGGGTATGAACACTGAAGCTTTCTTT.